This T cell receptor (beta chain) is drawn from a study of blood T cell repertoires in COVID-19. Study at large: Specimens from acute and convalescent COVID-19 originated in the United States, Italy and Spain. Sources were T cells, B-cell-depleted T cells, or PBMCs; the material itself was cDNA or gDNA.

The CDR3 totals 15 residues. Trimming shortened V by 3 bases and J by 2 bases, and 11 bases separated the two germline ends. Germline V gene data show CDR1 as KGHDR and CDR2 as SFDVKD. Original processing notes: By means of reference gene primer amplification, nucleated cell counts were estimated. Assay: immunoSEQ multiplex PCR; the TCRdb copy retains only in-frame clones and omits some. From that table come the V and J calls and clone size; the DNA was used to work out D and trimming. The data contain more than 95,000 clones, about nine tenths of them singletons. This clonotype was sampled from a man between 45 and 60 years old with acute or convalescent COVID-19. What was sequenced was peripheral blood. J is TRBJ2-3 and V is TRBV24-1; perhaps TRBD2 as D (5 bases). DNA for the CDR3: TGTGCCACCAGTGATCCAGAGGGAAACACAGATACGCAGTATTTT. It encodes CATSDPEGNTDTQYF.